This entry lists 4 T cell receptor beta chains sequenced from one sample in a study of graft-versus-host responses after intestinal transplantation. Repertoires were generated with immunoSEQ multiplex PCR, while TCRdb's copy carries only in-frame clones and drops some. This sample has about 86,000 clones; roughly 91% occur once, and the top ten carry 0.5%. The antigens of these receptors remain unknown. Sequencing used unstimulated CD8+ T cells sorted from spleen or lymph node cells, obtained before intestinal transplant. The receptor source for this set is a human donor who received an intestinal transplant.

This clone was seen once. The chain uses TRBV29-1 and TRBJ1-2, with D uncertain. Trimming pared 6 bases from V and 5 bases from J, leaving 16 bases between. The CDR3 loop spans 13 amino acids. From germline, CDR1 is SQVTM and CDR2 ANQGSEA. This chain's CDR3 is CSVENREFYGYTF. The CDR3 DNA is TGCAGCGTCGAGAACCGGGAATTTTATGGCTACACCTTC.

The chain has TRBV7-9 and TRBJ2-5; TRBD2 aligns across 7 bases. The end of the DNA aligns better with TRBJ2-7, so the J call may be wrong. CDR3 length equals 13 residues. CDR1 SEHNR and CDR2 FQNEAQ come from the germline V gene (reference sequence). CDR3 residues: CASSPRGTYEQYF. For the CDR3, the DNA is TGTGCCAGCAGCCCGCGGGGGACCTACGAGCAGTACTTC.

In this sample, this clone turned up a few times. The CDR3 DNA follows: TGTGCCAGCAGTTACGTCAGGGATTCACCCCTCCACTTT. It encodes CASSYVRDSPLHF. V gene TRBV6-5 combines with J gene TRBJ1-6, with D tentatively TRBD1 (5 bases). This CDR3 spans 13 amino acids. V gave up 2 bases and J gave up 8 bases, with 7 bases separating them. Germline lookup yields CDR1 MNHEY and CDR2 SVGAGI.

The chain joins TRBV14 to TRBJ1-1; D might be TRBD1 (6 bases). The CDR3 is 16 amino acids. In germline, CDR1 is SGHDN, CDR2 FVKESK. V was shortened by 5 bases and J by 6 bases, with 22 bases between the two germline ends. In DNA form, the CDR3 reads TGTGCCAGCAGCATGCTGGGACACGGAGCTGGATCTGAAGCTTTCTTT. It codes for CASSMLGHGAGSEAFF.